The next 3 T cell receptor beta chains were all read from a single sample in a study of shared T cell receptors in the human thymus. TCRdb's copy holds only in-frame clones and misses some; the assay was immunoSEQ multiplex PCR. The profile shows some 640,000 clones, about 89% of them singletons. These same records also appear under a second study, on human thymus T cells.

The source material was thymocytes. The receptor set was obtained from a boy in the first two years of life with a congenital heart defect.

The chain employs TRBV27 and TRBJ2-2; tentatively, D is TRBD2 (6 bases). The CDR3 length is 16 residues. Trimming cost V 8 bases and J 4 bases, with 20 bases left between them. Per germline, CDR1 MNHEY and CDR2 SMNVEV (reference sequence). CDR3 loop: CASGVRSRGGTGELFF. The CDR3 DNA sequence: TGTGCCAGCGGGGTTCGATCCCGGGGAGGCACCGGGGAGCTGTTTTTT.

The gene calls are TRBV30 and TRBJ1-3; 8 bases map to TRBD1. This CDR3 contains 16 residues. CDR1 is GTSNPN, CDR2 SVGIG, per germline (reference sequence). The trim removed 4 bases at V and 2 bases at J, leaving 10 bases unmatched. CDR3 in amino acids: CAWKGNTGGTGNTIYF. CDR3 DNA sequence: TGTGCCTGGAAGGGCAACACAGGGGGAACTGGAAACACCATATATTTT.

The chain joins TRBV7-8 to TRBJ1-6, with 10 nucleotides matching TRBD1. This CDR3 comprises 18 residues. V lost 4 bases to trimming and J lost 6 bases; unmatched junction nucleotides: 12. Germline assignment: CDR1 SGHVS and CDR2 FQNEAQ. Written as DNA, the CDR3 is TGTGCCAGCAGCTCCACGGGACAGGGGATGTCACTTAATTCACCCCTCCACTTT. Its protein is CASSSTGQGMSLNSPLHF.